One and the same sample provided the 13 T cell receptor beta chains below, sequenced in a study of T cell responses to AZD1222 COVID-19 vaccine (dated by TCRdb to the early 2020s). The time point label, read with the paper, signifies: baseline before first vaccination. The library relied on the immunoSEQ multiplex PCR assay. TCRdb provides this immuneACCESS table in a form limited to in-frame rearrangements. Some clones are lacking; in checked studies, under half of them reflect an unresolved V gene, and why the rest are absent is not known. The table for this sample lists 120,000 or so clones; nearly 90% of them were counted only once. The ten largest clones take up less than 4.5% of the sample. The sequencing here drew on peripheral blood, taken on day 0 of AZD1222 vaccination. These receptors came from an adult in good health.

This chain connects TRBV5-8 to TRBJ1-2; no firm D call. Germline V gene data show CDR1 as SGHTS and CDR2 as YDEGEE. The CDR3 runs to 14 residues. V lost 0 bases and J lost 5, with 11 bases in between. CDR3 in DNA: TGTGCCAGCAGCTTGGCAGGACCCCCGTATGGCTACACCTTC. Translated: CASSLAGPPYGYTF. The full variable domain, completed using reference TRBV5-8 and TRBJ1-2, is EAGVTQSPTHLIKTRGQQATLRCSPISGHTSVYWYQQALGLGLQFLLWYDEGEERNRGNFPPRFSGRQFPNYSSELNVNALELEDSALYLCASSLAGPPYGYTFGSGTRLTVV.

This rearrangement joins TRBV4-1 to TRBJ2-3; D may match TRBD1 or TRBD2 (6 bases each). V was shortened by 5 bases and J by 0 bases, with 15 bases between the two germline ends. CDR1 and CDR2 (germline): MGHRA, YSYEKL. This CDR3 is 16 amino acids long. The CDR3 nucleotides read TGCGCCAGCAGCTCGAGGGGGGTAACTAGCACAGATACGCAGTATTTT. It encodes CASSSRGVTSTDTQYF.

This chain uses TRBV5-6 with TRBJ1-5; 8 bases map to TRBD1. The CDR3 loop spans 15 amino acids. With V trimmed by 4 bases and J by 5 bases, 8 bases remained unmatched. Germline V gene lookup returns CDR1 SGHDT and CDR2 YYEEEE. CDR3 sequence (DNA): TGTGCCAGCAGCACACGGGACAGGTTTTATCAGCCCCAGCATTTT. Translating gives CASSTRDRFYQPQHF.

The genes are TRBV7-6 and TRBJ1-2; no firm D call. Trimming removed 5 bases at V and 2 bases at J, with 12 bases between. Germline CDR1 is SGHVS and CDR2 is FNYEAQ. The CDR3 has 14 residues. The CDR3 spells CASSPVPDNYGYTF. The CDR3, as DNA: TGTGCCAGCAGCCCGGTGCCCGACAACTATGGCTACACCTTC.

This clone was observed a handful of times. V gene TRBV7-6 combines with J gene TRBJ2-7, with D hard to call. The V gene lost 5 bases and the J gene lost 1 base, with 15 bases spanning the gap. The CDR3 loop spans 15 amino acids. Germline CDR1 reads SGHVS; CDR2 reads FNYEAQ. Here the CDR3 reads CASSTDPKLSYEQYF. CDR3 bases: TGTGCCAGCAGCACAGACCCCAAACTATCCTACGAGCAGTACTTC.

The V and J genes are TRBV11-2 and TRBJ2-3, with 10 bases lining up with TRBD2. Germline values: CDR1 SGHAT, CDR2 FQNNGV. The V segment lost 5 bases and the J segment 3 bases; nucleotides outside the gene matches: 11. This CDR3 is 17 amino acids long. The CDR3 loop is CASSLGALAGRTDTQYF. The CDR3 DNA is TGTGCCAGCAGCCTGGGGGCACTAGCGGGACGAACAGATACGCAGTATTTT. Filled out from reference TRBV11-2 and TRBJ2-3, the complete variable domain reads EAGVAQSPRYKIIEKRQSVAFWCNPISGHATLYWYQQILGQGPKLLIQFQNNGVVDDSQLPKDRFSAERLKGVDSTLKIQPAKLEDSAVYLCASSLGALAGRTDTQYFGPGTRLTVL.

V and J are TRBV7-2 and TRBJ1-2; no definite D call. CDR3 size: 15 residues. Between the trimmed V and J ends, which lost 1 base and 4 bases, there was a span of 13 bases. CDR1 is SGHTA and CDR2 is FQGNSA in the germline V gene. The CDR3 sequence is CASSLEVVEIYGYTF. In DNA, the CDR3 is TGTGCCAGCAGCTTAGAAGTAGTGGAAATCTATGGCTACACCTTC.

The J gene is TRBJ1-2, the V gene TRBV28; 9 bases match TRBD1. CDR1 and CDR2 from the germline V gene are MDHEN and SYDVKM. The junction had 8 bases not matched to a gene; V was cut back by 5 bases and J by 1 base. The CDR3 is 16 amino acids. The DNA for the CDR3 is TGTGCCAGCAGTATCCTACAGGGGGCGGATAACTATGGCTACACCTTC. This encodes CASSILQGADNYGYTF.

The chain carries TRBV11-2 and TRBJ1-4; 9 positions match TRBD1. Trimming at V came to 0 bases and at J to 7 bases, leaving 3 bases not matched to a gene. Germline CDR1 SGHAT, CDR2 FQNNGV. This CDR3 region has 15 residues. The CDR3 bases are TGTGCCAGCAGCTTAGAGACAGGGGGTGCTGAAAAACTGTTTTTT. Encoded protein: CASSLETGGAEKLFF.

V is TRBV30 and J is TRBJ1-1, with D maybe TRBD1 (5 bases). Looked up from germline, CDR1 is GTSNPN and CDR2 is SVGIG (reference sequence). The CDR3 consists of 13 residues. V was cut by 4 bases and J by 4 bases, with 13 bases left in between. The CDR3 DNA reads TGTGCCTGGAATCCGCCAGGGCGCACTGAAGCTTTCTTT. As protein: CAWNPPGRTEAFF.

Of note for this clone: At one of its ends the junction is not consistent with the germline gene, which may arise from a read error. V gene TRBV2 combines with J gene TRBJ2-7; TRBD1 matches at 8 bases. The germline gives CDR1 SNHLY, CDR2 FYNNEI. This CDR3 contains 13 residues. CDR3 residues: CASSEAGPGQVPF. The CDR3 nucleotides are TGTGCCAGCAGTGAAGCGGGACCGGGACAGGTCCCCTTC.

The chain is built from TRBV3-1 (or the pseudogene TRBV3-2) and TRBJ2-1; TRBD2 agrees at 11 bases. V was clipped by 3 bases and J by 10 bases; unmatched bases: 14. The CDR3 runs 17 residues. Germline V gene sequence: CDR1 LGHDT, CDR2 YNNKEL (reference sequence). CDR3 sequence (DNA): TGTGCCAGCAGCCATCTCCTCCTAGCGGGAGGCGCAGGCGAGCAGTTCTTC. It is translated as CASSHLLLAGGAGEQFF.

The V call is TRBV10-3, the J call TRBJ2-3; weak D call: TRBD1 (6 bases). Looked up from germline, CDR1 is ENHRY and CDR2 is SYGVKD. V was pared by 6 bases and J by 1 base, with 23 bases between. The CDR3 has 18 residues. The chain's CDR3 is CAISPAPPRTEGTDTQYF. CDR3 sequence (DNA): TGTGCCATCAGCCCTGCACCCCCTCGGACAGAAGGCACAGATACGCAGTATTTT.